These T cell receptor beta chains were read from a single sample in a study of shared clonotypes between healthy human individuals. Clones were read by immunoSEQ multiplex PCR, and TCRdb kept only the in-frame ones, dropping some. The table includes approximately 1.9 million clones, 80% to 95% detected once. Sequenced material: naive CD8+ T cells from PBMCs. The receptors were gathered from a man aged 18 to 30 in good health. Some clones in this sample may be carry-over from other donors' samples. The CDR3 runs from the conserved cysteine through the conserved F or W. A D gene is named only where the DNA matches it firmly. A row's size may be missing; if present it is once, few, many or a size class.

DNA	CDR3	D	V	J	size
TGTGCCAGCAGCTTAAGCGTACAAGAGACCCAGTACTTC	CASSLSVQETQYF	NA	TRBV7-3	TRBJ2-5	NA
TGTGCCAGCAGCTGGCCCCCCACTAGCGGCTACTCCTACAATGAGCAGTTCTTC	CASSWPPTSGYSYNEQFF	TRBD2	TRBV5-6	TRBJ2-1	NA
TGTGCCAGCAGAACCGGGACAGGGGGGACCGGGGAGCTGTTTTTT	CASRTGTGGTGELFF	TRBD1	TRBV9	TRBJ2-2	NA
TGTGCCAGCAGTGTCCTGGAGGAGGGAACGCGCGAGCAGTACTTC	CASSVLEEGTREQYF	NA	TRBV6-5	TRBJ2-7	NA
TGCGCCAGCAGCCCCTCCGGGACAGGGTTTGCTGAGCAGTTCTTC	CASSPSGTGFAEQFF	TRBD1	TRBV5-1	TRBJ2-1	NA
TGTGCCAGTAGTACCTTATACTCAAGTCAGCCCCAGCATTTT	CASSTLYSSQPQHF	NA	TRBV19	TRBJ1-5	NA
TGTGCCAGCAGCTCCCCTGGTACAGGGATTGAAGCTTTCTTT	CASSSPGTGIEAFF	NA	TRBV5-4	TRBJ1-1	NA
TGTGCCACCAGCAGGGCTCTAGCGGCAACCCGCAATGAGCAGTTCTTC	CATSRALAATRNEQFF	TRBD2	TRBV15	TRBJ2-1	NA
TGTGCCAGCAGCTCTAGTGAGGATGAGCAGTTCTTC	CASSSSEDEQFF	NA	TRBV7-9	TRBJ2-1	NA
TGCGCCAGCAGCTTGGAGGCGAGGCGTTCCGCTCTCTACGAGCAGTACTTC	CASSLEARRSALYEQYF	NA	TRBV5-1	TRBJ2-7	NA
TGTGCCAGCAGCGTAAACCCGGCCCAGGCTAGCACAGATACGCAGTATTTT	CASSVNPAQASTDTQYF	NA	TRBV9	TRBJ2-3	once
TGTGCCAGCAGTTTAATACTTCTGGCCGGGGAGCTGTTTTTT	CASSLILLAGELFF	NA	TRBV28	TRBJ2-2	NA
TGTGCCATCGGTCCCCTGGACAGATCTGAAAAACTGTTTTTT	CAIGPLDRSEKLFF	NA	TRBV10-3	TRBJ1-4	NA
TGTGCCAGCAGTACCGATTTCAGGGGTTTACAGGGCTACACCTTC	CASSTDFRGLQGYTF	NA	TRBV5-6	TRBJ1-2	NA
TGTGCCAGCAGTGAAGCGGTCGGGCCCAACCCCTATAACAATGAGCAGTTCTTC	CASSEAVGPNPYNNEQFF	NA	TRBV6-1	TRBJ2-1	NA
TGTGCCAGTTGGACAGGACATGAAGCTTTCTTT	CASWTGHEAFF	TRBD1	TRBV19	TRBJ1-1	NA
TGCAGCGTTGTTGGGTTAGCCAAAAACATTCAGTACTTC	CSVVGLAKNIQYF	NA	TRBV29-1	TRBJ2-4	NA
TGTGCCAGTACCCGGGGGGCGGATGGCTACACCTTC	CASTRGADGYTF	NA	TRBV28	TRBJ1-2	NA
TGTGCCAGCAGACAAGGACTAGCGGGCCAAGAGACCCAGTACTTC	CASRQGLAGQETQYF	TRBD2	TRBV7-9	TRBJ2-5	once
TGTGCCAGCAGTTTATCATCGGCCTACGAGCAGTACTTC	CASSLSSAYEQYF	NA	TRBV27	TRBJ2-7	NA
TGTGCCAGCAGCGGCGCAGGGGGGCAGGGGGCCAACACAGATACGCAGTATTTT	CASSGAGGQGANTDTQYF	TRBD1	TRBV9	TRBJ2-3	NA
TGTGCCAGCAGTCAACGAAACCGGGACATTCTCACAGATACGCAGTATTTT	CASSQRNRDILTDTQYF	NA	TRBV27	TRBJ2-3	NA